The 14 T cell receptor beta chains listed next were all sequenced from one sample in a study of high-grade serous ovarian cancer treatment subgroups. The repertoire was sequenced with immunoSEQ multiplex PCR; TCRdb's copy has only in-frame clones and lacks some. Counted here are some 33,000 clones, 70% to 80% occurring once; the ten biggest clones make up roughly 3%. Tumor samples were taken before definitive surgery or chemotherapy. Sequencing was performed on tumor tissue. These TCRs come from a human donor with high-grade serous ovarian cancer.

The chain combines TRBV6-5 with TRBJ2-5; D might be TRBD1 or TRBD2, each matching 5 bases. V lost 6 bases and J 2 bases, leaving 10 bases between the germline ends. The V gene's germline CDR1 is MNHEY and CDR2 SVGAGI. This CDR3 has 13 residues. CDR3 nucleotides: TGTGCCAGCAGGAGGGGTGGGCAAGAGACCCAGTACTTC. Residues: CASRRGGQETQYF.

The chain couples TRBV9 to TRBJ1-1; a weak D match, TRBD1 (5 bases). Germline V gene sequence: CDR1 SGDLS, CDR2 YYNGEE. V lost 4 bases and J lost 1, with 17 bases in between. The CDR3 sequence is 16 residues long. The CDR3 DNA is TGTGCCAGCAGCCCTCGGGGGGGGGTGTGGAACACTGAAGCTTTCTTT. Amino acids: CASSPRGGVWNTEAFF. Looking up the rest from reference TRBV9 and TRBJ1-1 gives the full variable domain: DSGVTQTPKHLITATGQRVTLRCSPRSGDLSVYWYQQSLDQGLQFLIQYYNGEERAKGNILERFSAQQFPDLHSELNLSSLELGDSALYFCASSPRGGVWNTEAFFGQGTRLTVV.

The chain recombines TRBV29-1 with TRBJ1-1; weak D call: TRBD1 (5 bases). The CDR3 spans 12 residues. The V gene's germline CDR1 is SQVTM and CDR2 ANQGSEA. Trimming took off 7 bases at V and 0 bases at J, with 9 bases between the two ends. DNA of the CDR3: TGCAGCGCAAGGGACCTGAACACTGAAGCTTTCTTT. Protein sequence: CSARDLNTEAFF.

V is TRBV27 and J is TRBJ2-5; D gene unclear. This CDR3 contains 13 residues. Germline V lookup: CDR1 MNHEY, CDR2 SMNVEV (reference sequence). Trimming cost V 2 bases and J 5 bases, with 9 bases left between them. CDR3 DNA: TGTGCCAGCAGTTTAAACGGTGATGAGACCCAGTACTTC. Its protein is CASSLNGDETQYF.

This clone came up a few times. The chain employs TRBV30 and TRBJ1-1, with 10 bases fitting TRBD1. V dropped 1 base and J dropped 4; count of bases not matched to a gene: 0. This CDR3 is 13 amino acids long. Germline V CDR1 and CDR2: GTSNPN, SVGIG (reference sequence). In DNA form, the CDR3 reads TGTGCCTGGAGTGGGACAGGGGGCACTGAAGCTTTCTTT. It encodes CAWSGTGGTEAFF.

V usage is TRBV6-5 and J usage is TRBJ1-2, with TRBD1 matching over 7 bases. The CDR3 is 14 amino acids. The J segment lost 8 bases and the V segment lost 0 bases, leaving 6 bases of the junction unmatched. Germline assignment: CDR1 MNHEY and CDR2 SVGAGI. This CDR3 reads CASSYSGGAGGYTF. The CDR3, as DNA: TGTGCCAGCAGTTACTCAGGGGGCGCGGGAGGCTACACCTTC.

The genes are TRBV25-1 and TRBJ2-7, with D perhaps TRBD1 or TRBD2 (5 bases each). V was shortened by 3 bases and J by 3 bases, with 12 bases between the two germline ends. CDR1 MGHDK and CDR2 SYGVNS come from the germline V gene. The CDR3 totals 14 residues. The CDR3 spells CASSEPGPNYEQYF. For the CDR3, the DNA is TGTGCCAGCAGTGAGCCGGGACCGAACTACGAGCAGTACTTC.

The gene calls are TRBV15 and TRBJ2-2; the D gene is possibly TRBD2 (6 bases). Per germline, CDR1 LNHNV and CDR2 YYDKDF (reference sequence). The CDR3 is 16 amino acids. The V end was cut by 3 bases, the J end by 1 base, with 12 bases between. The CDR3 reads CATSRGFSGNTGELFF. CDR3 DNA sequence: TGTGCCACCAGCAGGGGATTTAGCGGGAACACCGGGGAGCTGTTTTTT.

The chain carries TRBV12-5 and TRBJ2-7, with 7 bases that match TRBD2. The CDR3 extends over 14 amino acids. Germline values: CDR1 LGHNT, CDR2 FRNRAP. The J segment lost 2 bases and the V segment lost 7 bases, leaving 8 bases of the junction unmatched. CDR3 region: CASAASGETYEQYF. CDR3 DNA sequence: TGTGCTAGTGCCGCTAGCGGTGAGACCTACGAGCAGTACTTC.

V gene TRBV19 combines with J gene TRBJ2-5; D uncertain. Germline V gene data show CDR1 as LNHDA and CDR2 as SQIVND (reference sequence). The CDR3 runs to 15 residues. Trimming shortened V by 2 bases and J by 5 bases, and 15 bases separated the two germline ends. CDR3 nucleotides: TGTGCCAGTAGTATAAAGGTAGCCCGGCGGGAGACCCAGTACTTC. Its protein product is CASSIKVARRETQYF. Complete variable domain (other parts from reference TRBV19 and TRBJ2-5): DGGITQSPKYLFRKEGQNVTLSCEQNLNHDAMYWYRQDPGQGLRLIYYSQIVNDFQKGDIAEGYSVSREKKESFPLTVTSAQKNPTAFYLCASSIKVARRETQYFGPGTRLLVL.

The genes are TRBV5-8 and TRBJ1-1; D unresolved. CDR3 length: 11 amino acids. Germline V CDR1 and CDR2: SGHTS, YDEGEE. With 0 bases removed from V and 6 bases from J, the gap between germline ends came to 3 bases. The CDR3 nucleotides are TGTGCCAGCAGCTTGGGTGCTGAAGCTTTCTTT. Translated: CASSLGAEAFF. Filled out from reference TRBV5-8 and TRBJ1-1, the complete variable domain reads EAGVTQSPTHLIKTRGQQATLRCSPISGHTSVYWYQQALGLGLQFLLWYDEGEERNRGNFPPRFSGRQFPNYSSELNVNALELEDSALYLCASSLGAEAFFGQGTRLTVV.

V is TRBV7-6 and J is TRBJ2-7, with D perhaps TRBD1 or TRBD2 (5 bases each). Germline values: CDR1 SGHVS, CDR2 FNYEAQ. Deletions cut 1 base from V and 5 bases from J, with 6 bases between. This CDR3 contains 12 residues. The CDR3 DNA follows: TGTGCCAGCAGCTTAGGAGGGGACGAGCAGTACTTC. Translated, it gives CASSLGGDEQYF.

The genes are TRBV7-3 and TRBJ2-1; perhaps TRBD2 as D (5 bases). CDR3 length equals 14 residues. Looked up from germline, CDR1 is SGHTA and CDR2 is FQGTGA. V gave up 0 bases and J gave up 7 bases, with 10 bases separating them. The CDR3 nucleotides are TGTGCCAGCAGCTTAACCGGGGAAGGTAATGAGCAGTTCTTC. Translation gives CASSLTGEGNEQFF. The full variable domain, completed using reference TRBV7-3 and TRBJ2-1, is GAGVSQTPSNKVTEKGKYVELRCDPISGHTALYWYRQSLGQGPEFLIYFQGTGAADDSGLPNDRFFAVRPEGSVSTLKIQRTERGDSAVYLCASSLTGEGNEQFFGPGTRLTVL.

The V call is TRBV28, the J call TRBJ2-7, with TRBD2 matching over 10 bases. This CDR3 spans 14 amino acids. CDR1 is MDHEN and CDR2 is SYDVKM in the germline V gene. The trim removed 8 bases at V and 3 bases at J, leaving 7 bases unmatched. For the CDR3, the DNA is TGTGCCAGCGTGCGACTAGCGGGCATCTACGAGCAGTACTTC. It encodes CASVRLAGIYEQYF.